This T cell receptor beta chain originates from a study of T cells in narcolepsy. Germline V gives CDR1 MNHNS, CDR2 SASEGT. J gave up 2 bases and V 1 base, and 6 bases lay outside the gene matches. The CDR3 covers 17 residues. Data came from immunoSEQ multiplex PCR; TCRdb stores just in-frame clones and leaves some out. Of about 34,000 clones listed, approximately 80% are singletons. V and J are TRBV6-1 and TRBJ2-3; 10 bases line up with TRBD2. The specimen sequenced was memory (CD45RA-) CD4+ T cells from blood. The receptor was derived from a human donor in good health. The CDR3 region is CASSEGLAGGDTDTQYF. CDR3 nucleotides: TGTGCCAGCAGTGAAGGACTAGCGGGCGGGGACACAGATACGCAGTATTTT.